The 13 T cell receptor beta chains reported below all come from one sample, sequenced in a study of T cell responses to AZD1222 COVID-19 vaccine. Clones were read by immunoSEQ multiplex PCR, and TCRdb kept only the in-frame ones, dropping some. Of some 190,000 clones in the sample, 85% to 90% were seen once. The sequencing here drew on peripheral blood, taken on day 0 of AZD1222 vaccination. The receptors here all came from an adult in good health.

J is TRBJ1-1 and V is TRBV28; D unresolved. This CDR3 has 12 amino acids. V lost 2 bases, J lost 7 bases, and 8 bases lay in between. CDR1 and CDR2 (germline): MDHEN, SYDVKM. CDR3 loop: CASSLRQVEAFF. CDR3 coding DNA: TGTGCCAGCAGTTTAAGACAAGTTGAAGCTTTCTTT.

The J gene is TRBJ1-4, the V gene TRBV7-8, with 8 bases that match TRBD1. This CDR3 has 18 residues. The germline gives CDR1 SGHVS, CDR2 FQNEAQ. With 0 bases clipped from V and 8 bases from J, the junction kept 14 bases outside the gene matches. The CDR3 DNA sequence: TGTGCCAGCAGCTTAGCCGGGACAGGCCCCGTGCAAGGAGAAAAACTGTTTTTT. Protein product: CASSLAGTGPVQGEKLFF.

The rearrangement joins TRBV2 to TRBJ2-7, with D tentatively TRBD1 (6 bases). Germline V gene data show CDR1 as SNHLY and CDR2 as FYNNEI. The CDR3 sequence is 16 residues long. With 0 bases removed from V and 0 bases from J, the gap between germline ends came to 12 bases. The CDR3 loop is CASSEAWDTLSYEQYV. In DNA, the CDR3 is TGTGCCAGCAGTGAAGCGTGGGACACGCTCTCCTACGAGCAGTACGTC.

The chain combines TRBV15 with TRBJ1-2; D ambiguous. The germline V and J ends were trimmed by 1 base and 6 bases, with 12 bases remaining between them. The CDR3 has 14 residues. Germline V gene lookup returns CDR1 LNHNV and CDR2 YYDKDF (reference sequence). The CDR3 here is CATSRGEAMDGYTF. In DNA, the CDR3 is TGTGCCACCAGCAGAGGGGAGGCGATGGATGGCTACACCTTC.

The chain employs TRBV27 and TRBJ1-1, with a possible D match to TRBD1 (6 bases). CDR3 length equals 14 residues. Germline-derived CDR1 and CDR2 are MNHEY and SMNVEV (reference sequence). The V gene lost 8 bases and the J gene lost 5 bases, with 18 bases spanning the gap. The CDR3 nucleotides read TGTGCCAGCTATCCGAAAGGGGGAAGGACTGAAGCTTTCTTT. Translation gives CASYPKGGRTEAFF.

The CDR3 coding sequence is TGTGCCACCAGCAGAGATAAAGAGACCCAGTACTTC. This encodes CATSRDKETQYF. J is TRBJ2-5 and V is TRBV15; D unresolved. V lost 0 bases, J lost 3 bases, and 2 bases lay in between. Germline V CDR1 and CDR2: LNHNV, YYDKDF (reference sequence). This CDR3 has 12 amino acids.

V gene TRBV7-9 combines with J gene TRBJ2-3; D is undetermined. Deletions cut 11 bases from V and 6 bases from J, with 9 bases between. This CDR3 is 10 amino acids long. Germline V CDR1 and CDR2: SEHNR, FQNEAQ (reference sequence). CDR3 sequence (DNA): TGTGCCTCCTCGGTGGATACGCAGTATTTT. Translation gives CASSVDTQYF.

J is TRBJ2-2 and V is TRBV5-1; 8 bases fit TRBD1. This CDR3 is 18 amino acids long. Germline values: CDR1 SGHRS, CDR2 YFSETQ. The V and J ends lost 1 base and 2 bases, in that order; junction bases with no gene match: 10. CDR3 protein: CASSLLTGANPNTGELFF. The CDR3 bases are TGCGCCAGCAGCTTGCTGACAGGGGCGAACCCAAACACCGGGGAGCTGTTTTTT.

As for this clone: Because the CDR3's place on the DNA is in doubt, the DNA is left out and the CDR3 is given as listed by TCRdb. The genes are TRBV28 and TRBJ1-6; the DNA was not used to check the table's D call, TRBD1. Germline values: CDR1 MDHEN, CDR2 SYDVKM. Termini included, the CDR3 measures 15 amino acids. The CDR3 here is CASSFLAGGSSPLHF.

The chain links TRBV3-1 (or the pseudogene TRBV3-2) to TRBJ1-1; TRBD1 is a possible D gene (5 bases). This CDR3 has 16 amino acids. Trimming removed 6 bases from V and 6 bases from J, with 23 bases in between. Germline CDR1 LGHDT, CDR2 YNNKEL (reference sequence). The CDR3, as DNA: TGTGCCAGCAGACCCGGGCCCAGGGCCTTTTCGGCTGAAGCTTTCTTT. It codes for CASRPGPRAFSAEAFF.

The chain joins TRBV27 to TRBJ2-1, with 7 bases lining up with TRBD2. J was trimmed by 4 bases and V by 8 bases; bases with no gene match: 11. The CDR3 sequence is 15 residues long. Germline V gene sequence: CDR1 MNHEY, CDR2 SMNVEV (reference sequence). The CDR3 DNA reads TGTGCCAGCCGAATGGGGGGGGGAGATTACAATGAGCAGTTCTTC. Protein sequence: CASRMGGGDYNEQFF.

The V gene is TRBV2, the J gene TRBJ1-1; TRBD1 aligns across 10 bases. V lost 5 bases, J lost 0 bases, and 3 bases stayed unmatched. Germline V gene lookup returns CDR1 SNHLY and CDR2 FYNNEI. CDR3 size: 15 residues. The CDR3 nucleotides are TGTGCCAGCAGTAGGGACAGGGGTTTGAACACTGAAGCTTTCTTT. Translated: CASSRDRGLNTEAFF.

V gene TRBV12-3 or TRBV12-4 combines with J gene TRBJ1-4, with TRBD1 matching over 8 bases. The CDR3 length is 13 residues. Unmatched junction bases numbered 5, after V lost 6 bases and J lost 8 bases. The CDR3 loop is CASRTGVLEKLFF. The CDR3, as DNA: TGTGCCAGCAGGACAGGGGTTCTAGAAAAACTGTTTTTT.